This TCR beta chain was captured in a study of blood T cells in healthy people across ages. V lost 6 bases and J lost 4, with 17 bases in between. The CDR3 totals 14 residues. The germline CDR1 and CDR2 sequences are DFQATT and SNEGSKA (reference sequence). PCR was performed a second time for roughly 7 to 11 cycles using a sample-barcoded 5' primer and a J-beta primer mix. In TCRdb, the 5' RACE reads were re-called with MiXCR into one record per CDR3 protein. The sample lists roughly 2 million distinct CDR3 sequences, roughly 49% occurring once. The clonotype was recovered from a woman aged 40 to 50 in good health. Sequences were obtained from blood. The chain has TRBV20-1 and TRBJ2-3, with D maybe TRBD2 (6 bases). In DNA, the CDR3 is TGCAGTGCAAGGAGGTCGGGGGAGGCAGATACGCAGTATTTT. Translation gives CSARRSGEADTQYF.